Listed here is a single T cell receptor (beta chain). Assay used: immunoSEQ multiplex PCR; TCRdb lists only in-frame clones, some missing. Of nearly 110,000 clones listed, approximately 90% were seen once; the top ten hold approximately 0.52%. This record comes from a study of OX40 agonist ivuxolimab in advanced cancers. Germline V gene sequence: CDR1 SGHTA, CDR2 FQGNSA. CDR3 size: 15 residues. Trimming took 4 bases from V and 1 from J, leaving 14 bases between them. This receptor was identified in an adult with an advanced solid tumor such as melanoma, head and neck, liver or kidney cancer. The source material was CD4+ or CD8+ T cells sorted from blood, sampled in a trial of the OX40 agonist ivuxolimab. The chain joins TRBV7-2 to TRBJ2-7, with a possible D match to TRBD1 (5 bases). CDR3 sequence: CASSSLGPGSYEQYF. The CDR3 nucleotides are TGTGCCAGCAGCTCCTTGGGGCCGGGTTCCTACGAGCAGTACTTC.